This T cell receptor (beta chain) came from a study of T cell changes during pregnancy in multiple sclerosis. Sequenced by immunoSEQ multiplex PCR; TCRdb stores in-frame clones only, minus some. There are roughly 110,000 clones in the sample; about 90% occur only once, and around 1.6% lies in the top ten. V dropped 3 bases and J dropped 1 base, with 18 bases sitting between them. The CDR3 consists of 18 residues. The germline CDR1 and CDR2 sequences are KGHSH and LQKENI. This clonotype was obtained from a female donor with multiple sclerosis, enrolled in a pregnancy study. The sample here was peripheral blood, taken before pregnancy. This chain links TRBV18 with TRBJ2-2; a weak D match, TRBD2 (6 bases). For the CDR3, the DNA is TGTGCCAGCTCACCTCCGGTTGGAGTTAGCGGGAACACCGGGGAGCTGTTTTTT. Its translation: CASSPPVGVSGNTGELFF. The variable domain in full, with the rest retrieved from reference TRBV18 and TRBJ2-2, is NAGVMQNPRHLVRRRGQEARLRCSPMKGHSHVYWYRQLPEEGLKFMVYLQKENIIDESGMPKERFSAEFPKEGPSILRIQQVVRGDSAAYFCASSPPVGVSGNTGELFFGEGSRLTVL.